This T cell receptor (beta chain) was recorded in a study of monozygotic twins with inflammatory bowel disease. The germline V gene encodes CDR1 SGHTA and CDR2 FQGNSA. The CDR3 is 15 residues long. Study-wide results and limits: It was observed that concordant and discordant twins did not differ in repertoire similarity, possibly given limited power. What may have added variability to patient repertoires is that immunosuppressive treatments differed.

To note about this clonotype: Its antigen is unknown.

Input per TCR library consisted of roughly 4,000 ng of total RNA. TCRdb re-called the 5' RACE reads; one entry per CDR3 protein, DNA not given. The sample's table shows around 210,000 distinct CDR3 sequences. Collection yielded about 2.5 ml of blood per donor. The receptor comes from a human donor with ulcerative colitis or Crohn's disease, or a healthy co-twin of an affected twin (not recorded which). Material: blood. This chain links TRBV7-2 with TRBJ1-6. The chain's CDR3 is CASSSGRASYSPLHF.